Only a few counts were recorded for the clone carrying this TCR beta chain. Assay used: immunoSEQ multiplex PCR; TCRdb lists only in-frame clones, some missing. The sample has 100,000 or so clones; about 94% are singletons. The record originates from a study of T cell changes during pregnancy in multiple sclerosis. Germline V CDR1 and CDR2: SEHNR, FQNEAQ (reference sequence). The CDR3 runs 14 residues. With V trimmed by 4 bases and J by 6 bases, 5 bases remained unmatched. This TCR was sampled from a female donor in good health, enrolled as a control in a pregnancy study. The material was peripheral blood, obtained after pregnancy. The chain carries TRBV7-9 and TRBJ2-7; TRBD1 aligns across 11 bases. CDR3 DNA sequence: TGTGCCAGCAGCTCCCGGACAGGGGGCTCCGAGCAGTACTTC. Translating it yields CASSSRTGGSEQYF. The variable domain in full, completed from reference TRBV7-9 and TRBJ2-7, reads DTGVSQNPRHKITKRGQNVTFRCDPISEHNRLYWYRQTLGQGPEFLTYFQNEAQLEKSRLLSDRFSAERPKGSFSTLEIQRTEQGDSAMYLCASSSRTGGSEQYFGPGTRLTVT.